This TCR beta chain was recovered during a study of blood T cell repertoires in COVID-19. Study-wide background: Material from acute and convalescent COVID-19 was sourced from the United States, Italy and Spain. PBMCs, B-cell-depleted T cells, or T cells provided the cDNA or gDNA that made up the material.

The CDR3 contains 13 residues. From germline, CDR1 is SGHDN and CDR2 FVKESK. The V end lost 4 bases, the J end lost 0 bases, and 7 bases lay between the germline ends. Method: immunoSEQ multiplex PCR; TCRdb's copy keeps in-frame clones and lacks some. This table has 300,000 to 450,000 clones, 88% appearing once. Donors of Cohort 3 who recovered were those that had two negative PCRs, clearance, or symptom resolution. Sequencing was carried out using PBMCs or T cells enriched from blood (not recorded which). The sequence was obtained from a woman aged 18-30 years who had recovered from COVID-19. The chain has TRBV14 and TRBJ2-7, with a tentative D call TRBD2 (5 bases). CDR3: CASSLAGSYEQYF. In DNA, the CDR3 is TGTGCCAGCAGCCTGGCGGGCTCCTACGAGCAGTACTTC.